This T cell receptor (beta chain) was captured in a study of response to subunit inactivated influenza vaccine (dated by TCRdb to between 2018 and 2020). About the study as a whole: To follow how T cells responded to a trivalent subunit inactivated influenza vaccine, the researchers relied on deep quantitative profiling of the T cell receptor repertoire.

Sequences SGHTS (CDR1) and YDEGEE (CDR2) are obtained from the germline V gene. V is pared back by 5 bases and J by 6 bases, with 17 bases lying between the germline termini. The CDR3 goes from the cysteine to the phenylalanine over 14 residues. The sequence is cut down to CDR3 DNA, 42 bases in frame from base 1. Notes on this clonotype: Its antigen has not been determined. Base-call qualities are not available, and no considerably larger clone is one nucleotide away.

General study outcomes and caveats: According to the authors, only a limited number of new T cells may be recruited by each seasonal influenza vaccination.

Preparation of the library involved RT-PCR. The listed sequencing device is Illumina HiSeq 2500. The public reads were reprocessed in TCRdb via fastp at Q25 and MiXCR, keeping in-frame beta chains. When rows share a CDR3 protein, they turn into one entry using the most common DNA and genes. For this sample the table gives 650,000 to 700,000 distinct CDR3 sequences, of which approximately 14% were detected only once. Clones ranked in the top ten supply 11% of the sample. Source: PBMCs from blood, taken about 11 days after vaccination. The receptor was isolated from a man aged 50 to 59 who received an inactivated influenza vaccine. Donor details come from another sample of the same person, matched by shared clones. Recombination joined TRBV5-8 with TRBJ1-1; confidence is insufficient to name the D gene. DNA sequence: TGTGCCAGCAGAACTTTTGGCTCGGACGCTGAAGCTTTCTTT. It encodes CASRTFGSDAEAFF.